This TCR beta chain stems from a study of blood T cell repertoires in COVID-19. Study-wide background: Samples came from the United States, Italy and Spain, spanning acute and convalescent COVID-19. T cells, B-cell-depleted T cells, or PBMCs supplied cDNA or gDNA.

Germline lookup yields CDR1 LGHDT and CDR2 YNNKEL (reference sequence). The ends lost 4 bases at V and 0 bases at J; junction bases unmatched: 3. The CDR3 loop spans 14 amino acids. Repertoires were generated with immunoSEQ multiplex PCR, while TCRdb's copy carries only in-frame clones and drops some. The sample carries about 180,000 clones, roughly 82% recorded once. V and J are TRBV3-1 (or the pseudogene TRBV3-2) and TRBJ2-7; TRBD2 aligns across 7 bases. The sample taken for sequencing was PBMCs or T cells enriched from blood (not recorded which). The source of this sequence is a woman aged 25-40 years who had recovered from COVID-19. The CDR3 loop reads CASSPSSGSYEQYF. The CDR3 DNA sequence: TGTGCCAGCAGCCCTTCTAGCGGCTCCTACGAGCAGTACTTC.